This entry concerns a single TCR beta chain. The sample is drawn from a study of human T cells and chemical hapten exposure. Specified time point: patch test 3, about 24 weeks after DPC sensitization. Treatment defined: therapeutic diphenylcyclopropenone sensitization with weekly scalp DPC. Total RNA extraction was carried out from unfractionated whole blood. TCRdb itself ran the RACE reads through MiXCR, one entry per CDR3 protein. The sample has over 55,000 distinct CDR3 sequences; around 10% are singletons. The sequencing here drew on whole blood, taken in connection with sensitization to the hapten diphenylcyclopropenone (DPC). The clonotype was recovered from a woman aged 50 to 60 with alopecia areata. Some clones in this sample may be carry-over from other donors' samples.

CDR3 amino acids: CASSYSIVSRLPTEAFF. Written as DNA, the CDR3 is TGTGCCAGCAGTTACTCGATCGTCTCCAGACTCCCAACTGAAGCTTTCTTT. The rearrangement links TRBV6-5 to TRBJ1-1; D is ambiguous. Between the trimmed V and J ends, which lost 0 bases and 5 bases, there was a span of 19 bases. Germline V gives CDR1 MNHEY, CDR2 SVGAGI. This CDR3 has 17 residues.